This TCR beta chain was sequenced for a study of human CD8 memory T cell subsets. Regarding the study as a whole: It was suggested by Chao1 estimates that stem-like memory T cells were more diverse than precursor exhausted T cells. Measured by normalized Shannon-Wiener diversity, stem-like memory and precursor exhausted T cells were similarly high in diversity, which was not the case for effector memory cells.

The germline V gene has CDR1 LGHDT and CDR2 YNNKEL (reference sequence). This CDR3 region has 16 residues. Buffy coats of healthy donors provided the PBMC used. The RNA's source was duplicate vials of around 150,000 sorted CD8+ T cells per subset. Investigators built TCR beta libraries using UMI-labeled 5' RACE. Each CDR3 protein gets one entry in TCRdb, which reprocessed the 5' RACE reads and gives no DNA. The sample has fewer than 9,500 distinct CDR3 sequences. Of note for this clonotype: The antigen remains undetermined.

The sequence came from a human donor in good health. The rearrangement uses TRBV3-1 and TRBJ2-5; TCRdb returns TRBD1, unconfirmable since there is no DNA. Sequencing was done on a sample of CD8+ T cells from PBMCs. The CDR3 sequence: CASSQDWGGRGETQYF.